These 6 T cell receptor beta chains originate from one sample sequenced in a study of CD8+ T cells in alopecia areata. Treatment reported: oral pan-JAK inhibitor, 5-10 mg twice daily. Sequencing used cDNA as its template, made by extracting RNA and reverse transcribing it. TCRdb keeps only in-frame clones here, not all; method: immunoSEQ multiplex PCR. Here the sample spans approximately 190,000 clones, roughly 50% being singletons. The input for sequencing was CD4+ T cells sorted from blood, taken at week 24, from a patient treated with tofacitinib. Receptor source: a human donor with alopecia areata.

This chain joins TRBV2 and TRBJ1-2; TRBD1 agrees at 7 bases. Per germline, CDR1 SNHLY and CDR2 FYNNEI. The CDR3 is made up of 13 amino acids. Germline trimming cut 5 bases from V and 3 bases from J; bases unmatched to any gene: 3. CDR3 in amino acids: CASSPGGDYGYTF. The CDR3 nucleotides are TGTGCCAGCAGTCCAGGGGGGGACTATGGCTACACCTTC.

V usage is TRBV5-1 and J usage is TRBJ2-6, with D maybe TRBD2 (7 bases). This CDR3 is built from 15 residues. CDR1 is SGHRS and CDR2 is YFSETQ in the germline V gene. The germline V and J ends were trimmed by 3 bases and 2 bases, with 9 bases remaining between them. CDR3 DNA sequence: TGCGCCAGCAGCTGGGGGGGCGCTGGGGCCAACGTCCTGACTTTC. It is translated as CASSWGGAGANVLTF.

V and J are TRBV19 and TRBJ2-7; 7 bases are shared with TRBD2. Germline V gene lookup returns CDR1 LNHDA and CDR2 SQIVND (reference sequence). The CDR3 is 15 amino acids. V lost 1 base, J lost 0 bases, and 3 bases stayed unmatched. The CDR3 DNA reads TGTGCCAGTAGTATAGCGGGGACTACCTCCTACGAGCAGTACTTC. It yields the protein CASSIAGTTSYEQYF.

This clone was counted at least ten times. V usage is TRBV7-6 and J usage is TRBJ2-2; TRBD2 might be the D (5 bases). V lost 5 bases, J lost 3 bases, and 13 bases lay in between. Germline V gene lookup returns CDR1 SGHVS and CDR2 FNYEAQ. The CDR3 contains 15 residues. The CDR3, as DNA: TGTGCCAGCAGCCCTACTAGGCAGCACACCGGGGAGCTGTTTTTT. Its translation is CASSPTRQHTGELFF.

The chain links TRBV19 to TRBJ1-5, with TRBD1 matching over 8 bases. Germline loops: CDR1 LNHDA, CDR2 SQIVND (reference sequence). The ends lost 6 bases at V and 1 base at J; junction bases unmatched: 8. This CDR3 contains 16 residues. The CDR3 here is CASSPRGRLSNQPQHF. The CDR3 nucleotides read TGTGCCAGTAGCCCCAGGGGGCGCCTGAGCAATCAGCCCCAGCATTTT.

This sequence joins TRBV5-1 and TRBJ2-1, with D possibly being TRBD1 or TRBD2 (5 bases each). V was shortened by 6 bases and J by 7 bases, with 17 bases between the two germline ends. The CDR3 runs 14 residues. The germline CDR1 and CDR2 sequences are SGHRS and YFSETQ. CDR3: CASTSGTDDNEQFF. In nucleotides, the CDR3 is TGCGCCAGCACTTCCGGGACGGATGATAATGAGCAGTTCTTC.